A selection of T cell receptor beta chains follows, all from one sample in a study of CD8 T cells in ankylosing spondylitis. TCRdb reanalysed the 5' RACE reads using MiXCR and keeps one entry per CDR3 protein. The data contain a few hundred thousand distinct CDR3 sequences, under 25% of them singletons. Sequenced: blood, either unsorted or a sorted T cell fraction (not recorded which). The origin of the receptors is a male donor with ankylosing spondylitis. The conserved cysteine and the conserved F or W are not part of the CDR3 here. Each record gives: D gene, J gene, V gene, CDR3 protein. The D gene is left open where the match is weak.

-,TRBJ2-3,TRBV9,ASSVDGWGTDTQY
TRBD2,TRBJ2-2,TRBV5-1,ASSVGAGLASPGELF
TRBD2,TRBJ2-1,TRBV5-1,ASSSGLAGVHEQF
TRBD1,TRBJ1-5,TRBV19,ASSIRQGEGQPQH
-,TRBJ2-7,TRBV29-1,SAGTAGSYEQY
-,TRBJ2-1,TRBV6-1,ASRDRYNEQF
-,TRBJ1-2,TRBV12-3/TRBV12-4,ASSLQQGGDYT
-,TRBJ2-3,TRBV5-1,ASSLSGIPDTQY
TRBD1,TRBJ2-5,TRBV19,ASTSDRGSETQY
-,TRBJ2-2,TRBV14,ASSQAPREKLF